This entry lists 29 T cell receptor beta chains sequenced from one sample in a study of blood T cells in healthy people across ages. A second about 6 to 11 cycle PCR used barcoded and J-beta primers. Each CDR3 protein is one row after TCRdb ran MiXCR on the 5' RACE reads. The data show about 760,000 distinct CDR3 sequences, with 20% to 30% seen just once and roughly 9% held by the top ten. This same sample was also part of a study on T cells of mothers and their children.

The source material was blood. All receptors come from a boy aged 10-17 years in good health.

The CDR3 loop reads CATSRVLPTGELFF. CDR3 nucleotide sequence: TGTGCCACCAGCAGAGTCCTTCCCACCGGGGAGCTGTTTTTT. The chain uses TRBV15 and TRBJ2-2; D gene uncertain. This CDR3 has 14 amino acids. Germline assignment: CDR1 LNHNV and CDR2 YYDKDF (reference sequence). The V end lost 1 base, the J end lost 4 bases, and 7 bases lay between the germline ends.

The V gene is TRBV5-1, the J gene TRBJ2-7, with D possibly TRBD2 on 6 matching bases. Germline CDR1 reads SGHRS; CDR2 reads YFSETQ. The CDR3 has 14 amino acids. V was clipped by 4 bases and J by 5 bases, with 16 bases between them. DNA for the CDR3: TGCGCCAGCAGCATGCGGGGCCATTACGACGAGCAGTACTTC. Translation gives CASSMRGHYDEQYF.

CDR3 region: CASRSQGTGELFF. The CDR3 bases are TGTGCCAGCCGCTCACAGGGGACCGGGGAGCTGTTTTTT. The rearrangement joins TRBV12-3 or TRBV12-4 to TRBJ2-2; 7 bases are shared with TRBD1. V shed 8 bases, J shed 5 bases, and the junction held 5 bases outside the gene matches. The CDR3 has 13 residues.

This clonotype turned up a few times. The gene calls are TRBV12-3 or TRBV12-4 and TRBJ2-1; 13 bases align to TRBD2. The CDR3 spans 15 residues. Trimming at V came to 4 bases and at J to 12 bases, leaving 9 bases not matched to a gene. The CDR3 DNA is TGTGCCAGCAGTTGGGGGACTAGCGGGGCTTATCGGCAGTTCTTC. Translation: CASSWGTSGAYRQFF.

The chain links TRBV7-2 to TRBJ2-5; 9 bases fit TRBD2. The CDR3 covers 16 residues. Germline V CDR1 and CDR2: SGHTA, FQGNSA. J was trimmed by 0 bases and V by 3 bases; bases with no gene match: 5. The CDR3 sequence: CASSLGLARYQETQYF. CDR3 nucleotide sequence: TGTGCCAGCAGCTTGGGACTAGCCCGGTACCAAGAGACCCAGTACTTC.

The chain joins TRBV20-1 to TRBJ2-5; maybe TRBD1 (6 bases). The J call is doubtful: the DNA matches TRBJ2-1 better. Germline V lookup: CDR1 DFQATT, CDR2 SNEGSKA (reference sequence). The CDR3 totals 12 residues. CDR3: CSARLTGTEQFF. The CDR3 DNA sequence: TGCAGTGCTAGACTTACAGGGACTGAGCAGTTCTTC.

The chain employs TRBV27 and TRBJ1-4; D gene unclear. Looked up from germline, CDR1 is MNHEY and CDR2 is SMNVEV (reference sequence). Trimming stripped 3 bases from V and 5 bases from J, with 7 bases between. The CDR3 sequence is 13 residues long. CDR3 amino acids: CASSFIRNEKLFF. CDR3 bases: TGTGCCAGCAGTTTCATCCGGAATGAAAAACTGTTTTTT.

CDR3 nucleotides: TGCGCCAGCAGCCAATGGGACGGCTACGAGCAGTACTTC. Protein sequence: CASSQWDGYEQYF. The chain combines TRBV4-1 with TRBJ2-7, with D perhaps being TRBD1 or TRBD2 (5 bases each). V lost 2 bases and J lost 3, with 8 bases in between. The CDR3 sequence is 13 residues long. Germline CDR1 and CDR2: MGHRA and YSYEKL.

The chain has TRBV11-2 and TRBJ2-5; 10 bases line up with TRBD2. The DNA matches TRBJ2-7 better at its end, which makes the J call doubtful. The CDR3 is 16 residues long. The germline CDR1 and CDR2 sequences are SGHAT and FQNNGV. The CDR3 bases are TGTGCCAGCAGCAGCCTAGCGGGGGCTGGGGGGTACGAGCAGTACTTC. Protein product: CASSSLAGAGGYEQYF.

The chain recombines TRBV9 with TRBJ2-1; 15 bases agree with TRBD2. V lost 4 bases and J lost 9; bases outside the gene matches: 8. The CDR3 runs 16 residues. Per germline, CDR1 SGDLS and CDR2 YYNGEE. The CDR3 is CASSPGLAGGLGEQFF. The CDR3, as DNA: TGTGCCAGCAGCCCGGGACTAGCGGGGGGTCTTGGTGAGCAGTTCTTC. Full variable domain (remainder filled in from reference TRBV9 and TRBJ2-1): DSGVTQTPKHLITATGQRVTLRCSPRSGDLSVYWYQQSLDQGLQFLIQYYNGEERAKGNILERFSAQQFPDLHSELNLSSLELGDSALYFCASSPGLAGGLGEQFFGPGTRLTVL.

The chain recombines TRBV6-1 with TRBJ2-1; 12 bases align to TRBD2. Germline-derived CDR1 and CDR2 are MNHNS and SASEGT. CDR3 length: 15 residues. The V segment lost 4 bases and the J segment 5 bases; nucleotides outside the gene matches: 3. The CDR3 here is CASSGTSGRNNEQFF. The DNA for the CDR3 is TGTGCCAGCAGTGGTACTAGCGGGAGGAACAATGAGCAGTTCTTC.

The chain couples TRBV6-2 or TRBV6-3 to TRBJ1-1; D call uncertain. CDR1 MNHEY and CDR2 SVGEGT come from the germline V gene. CDR3 length equals 12 residues. V lost 8 bases to trimming and J lost 1 base, with 8 bases between them. The CDR3 is CASGWENTEAFF. The CDR3 DNA reads TGTGCCAGCGGATGGGAGAACACTGAAGCTTTCTTT.

A few counts support this clonotype. The CDR3 loop is CSVEEHGGSYNEQFF. The CDR3 region has the DNA TGCAGCGTTGAAGAGCATGGTGGTTCCTACAATGAGCAGTTCTTC. The rearrangement links TRBV29-1 to TRBJ2-1; D uncertain. Trimming took off 0 bases at V and 1 base at J, with 10 bases between the two ends. From germline, CDR1 is SQVTM and CDR2 ANQGSEA. The CDR3 is 15 residues long.

The chain employs TRBV14 and TRBJ2-1; 9 nucleotides agree with TRBD2. The germline V gene has CDR1 SGHDN and CDR2 FVKESK. The V and J ends lost 3 bases and 2 bases, in that order; junction bases with no gene match: 5. The CDR3 has 16 residues. The CDR3 loop is CASSQIAGAPYNEQFF. The CDR3 DNA reads as TGTGCCAGCAGCCAGATAGCGGGGGCCCCCTACAATGAGCAGTTCTTC.

A note on this clonotype: Lacking the conserved final phenylalanine or tryptophan, this CDR3 likely reflects a read error. Because the CDR3's place on the DNA is in doubt, the DNA is left out and the CDR3 is given as listed by TCRdb. The chain is built from TRBV27 and TRBJ2-7; TRBD2, as called in the table, went unchecked against the DNA. The CDR3 length is 15 residues, termini included. Germline V CDR1 and CDR2: MNHEY, SMNVEV (reference sequence). CDR3 amino acids: CASSLASGLLNERYL.

This clonotype was observed a few times. V is TRBV11-2 and J is TRBJ2-7; 9 bases agree with TRBD2. With 5 bases clipped from V and 2 bases from J, the junction kept 7 bases outside the gene matches. This CDR3 spans 15 amino acids. From germline, CDR1 is SGHAT and CDR2 FQNNGV. CDR3 sequence: CASSKRTSAAYEQYF. The CDR3 nucleotides are TGTGCCAGCAGCAAGAGGACTAGCGCCGCCTACGAGCAGTACTTC.

The chain links TRBV12-3 or TRBV12-4 to TRBJ2-1; no clear D. Trimming cost V 5 bases and J 6 bases, with 17 bases left between them. This CDR3 contains 15 residues. The CDR3 sequence: CASSPPLRAANEQFF. The CDR3 nucleotides read TGTGCCAGCAGTCCCCCCCTCCGGGCGGCCAATGAGCAGTTCTTC.

V and J are TRBV14 and TRBJ1-6; 8 bases are a match to TRBD1. Germline CDR1 reads SGHDN; CDR2 reads FVKESK. V trimming: 4 bases; J trimming: 7 bases; junction bases outside the gene matches: 3. The CDR3 is made up of 14 amino acids. Here the CDR3 reads CASSPNRGNSPLHF. Here the CDR3 DNA reads TGTGCCAGCAGCCCGAACAGGGGGAATTCACCCCTCCACTTT.

The genes are TRBV4-3 and TRBJ2-5, with a weak D call TRBD2 (7 bases). This CDR3 contains 16 residues. Germline-derived CDR1 and CDR2 are LGHNA and YSLEER. Deletions cut 0 bases from V and 4 bases from J, with 15 bases between. The CDR3 loop reads CASSQDLKGGRETQYF. The DNA for the CDR3 is TGCGCCAGCAGCCAAGATCTTAAGGGGGGGAGAGAGACCCAGTACTTC.

A few counts support this clonotype. This chain connects TRBV7-2 to TRBJ1-4; TRBD1 is a possible D gene (5 bases). This CDR3 region has 16 residues. Germline CDR1 and CDR2: SGHTA and FQGNSA. The V gene lost 2 bases and the J gene lost 0 bases, with 10 bases spanning the gap. DNA of the CDR3: TGTGCCAGCAGCTTAAGGGGCAGGCCAACTAATGAAAAACTGTTTTTT. This translates into CASSLRGRPTNEKLFF.

With regard to this clonotype: This could be a read error, since a much larger clone is one nucleotide away. The conserved phenylalanine or tryptophan is not found at the CDR3 terminus, so this likely reflects a read error. The genes are TRBV5-1 and TRBJ1-6; the D is unclear. The germline CDR1 and CDR2 sequences are SGHRS and YFSETQ. This CDR3 has 14 residues. Trimming took 4 bases from V and 5 from J, leaving 10 bases between them. CDR3 protein: CASSGVEDNSPLHS. CDR3 nucleotides: TGCGCCAGCAGCGGAGTAGAGGATAATTCACCCCTCCACTCT.

The genes are TRBV15 and TRBJ2-4; 9 bases fit TRBD1. V trimming: 6 bases; J trimming: 5 bases; junction bases outside the gene matches: 5. There are 14 residues in the CDR3. Germline assignment: CDR1 LNHNV and CDR2 YYDKDF (reference sequence). The CDR3 bases are TGTGCCACCAGTGTTCGGACAGGGGAAAACATTCAGTACTTC. Protein product: CATSVRTGENIQYF. Variable domain in full (rest from reference TRBV15 and TRBJ2-4): DAMVIQNPRYQVTQFGKPVTLSCSQTLNHNVMYWYQQKSSQAPKLLFHYYDKDFNNEADTPDNFQSRRPNTSFCFLDIRSPGLGDTAMYLCATSVRTGENIQYFGAGTRLSVL.

This clonotype was detected a few times. V is TRBV4-1 and J is TRBJ1-5; D might be TRBD1 (6 bases). The germline V gene has CDR1 MGHRA and CDR2 YSYEKL. Deletions cut 1 base from V and 2 bases from J, with 12 bases between. This CDR3 comprises 16 residues. As DNA, the CDR3 is TGCGCCAGCAGCCAAGCGACGGGGGCCGGCAATCAGCCCCAGCATTTT. Translating gives CASSQATGAGNQPQHF.

This chain connects TRBV2 to TRBJ2-1; 7 bases agree with TRBD2. The J segment lost 4 bases and the V segment lost 2 bases, leaving 5 bases of the junction unmatched. The CDR3 contains 15 residues. Germline-derived CDR1 and CDR2 are SNHLY and FYNNEI. CDR3 bases: TGTGCCAGCAGTGAATGGGCGGGGGATTACAATGAGCAGTTCTTC. Translation gives CASSEWAGDYNEQFF.

This clonotype was observed a handful of times. The chain carries TRBV14 and TRBJ1-5; D is unresolved. The CDR3 is 16 amino acids. Trimming stripped 1 base from V and 0 bases from J, with 10 bases between. Per the germline V gene, CDR1 is SGHDN and CDR2 is FVKESK. CDR3 nucleotide sequence: TGTGCCAGCAGCCAAGTGGAAGTTAATAGCAATCAGCCCCAGCATTTT. Amino acids: CASSQVEVNSNQPQHF.

J is TRBJ2-4 and V is TRBV9, with 8 bases aligning to TRBD2. CDR3 size: 16 residues. In germline, CDR1 is SGDLS, CDR2 YYNGEE. V gave up 3 bases and J gave up 3 bases; unmatched junction bases: 8. The CDR3 loop reads CASSGKSGGDKNIQYF. For the CDR3, the DNA is TGTGCCAGCAGCGGCAAGAGCGGGGGCGACAAAAACATTCAGTACTTC.

V and J are TRBV5-6 and TRBJ2-6, with D perhaps matching TRBD1 (6 bases). V lost 4 bases to trimming and J lost 4 bases, with 12 bases between them. The CDR3 has 15 residues. Germline-derived CDR1 and CDR2 are SGHDT and YYEEEE. CDR3 residues: CASSRQVYGANVLTF. DNA for the CDR3: TGTGCCAGCAGCCGACAGGTGTACGGGGCCAACGTCCTGACTTTC.

This clonotype came up a few times. The chain combines TRBV28 with TRBJ1-1, with 7 bases identical to TRBD1. The CDR3 extends over 15 amino acids. V was pared by 5 bases and J by 0 bases, with 6 bases of the junction left unmatched. Germline V CDR1 and CDR2: MDHEN, SYDVKM. The CDR3 protein is CASSTGALMNTEAFF. The CDR3 nucleotides read TGTGCCAGCAGTACAGGGGCCCTGATGAACACTGAAGCTTTCTTT.

This clonotype was seen only a few times. V usage is TRBV20-1 and J usage is TRBJ2-1; no clear D. The V end was cut by 2 bases, the J end by 0 bases, with 8 bases between. The V gene's germline CDR1 is DFQATT and CDR2 SNEGSKA (reference sequence). The CDR3 runs 14 residues. CDR3 nucleotides: TGCAGTGCTAGACCCGGGTACTCCTACAATGAGCAGTTCTTC. This sequence encodes CSARPGYSYNEQFF.